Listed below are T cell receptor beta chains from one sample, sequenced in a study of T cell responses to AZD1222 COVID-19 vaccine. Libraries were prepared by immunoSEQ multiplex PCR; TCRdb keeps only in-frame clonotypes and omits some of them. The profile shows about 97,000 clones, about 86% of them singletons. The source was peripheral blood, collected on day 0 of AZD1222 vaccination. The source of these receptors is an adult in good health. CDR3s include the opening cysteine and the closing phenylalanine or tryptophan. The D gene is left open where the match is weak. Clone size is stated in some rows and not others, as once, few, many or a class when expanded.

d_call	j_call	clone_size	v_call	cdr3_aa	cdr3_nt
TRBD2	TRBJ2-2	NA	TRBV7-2	CASSGWTSGMNTGELFF	TGTGCCAGCAGCGGCTGGACTAGCGGGATGAACACCGGGGAGCTGTTTTTT
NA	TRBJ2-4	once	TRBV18	CASSFVGVKNIQYF	TGTGCCAGCTCCTTCGTCGGGGTAAAAAACATTCAGTACTTC
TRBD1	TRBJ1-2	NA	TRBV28	CASSLYGTGEGYTF	TGTGCCAGCAGTTTATATGGGACAGGGGAGGGCTACACCTTC
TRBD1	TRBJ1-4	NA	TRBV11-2	CASSLSTGGSEKLFF	TGTGCCAGCAGCTTATCGACAGGGGGGAGCGAAAAACTGTTTTTT
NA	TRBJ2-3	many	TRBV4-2	CASSQVTGADTQYF	TGTGCCAGCAGCCAAGTAACAGGCGCAGATACGCAGTATTTT
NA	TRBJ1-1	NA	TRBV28	CASDAVSQRSGAFF	TGTGCCAGCGACGCCGTTTCCCAGCGCTCGGGGGCTTTCTTT
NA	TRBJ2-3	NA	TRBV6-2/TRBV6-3	CASSYSPASGTQYF	TGTGCCAGCAGTTACTCTCCGGCCTCTGGTACGCAGTATTTT
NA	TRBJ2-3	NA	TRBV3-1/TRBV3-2	CASSGSTDTQYF	TGTGCCAGCAGCGGGTCCACAGATACGCAGTATTTT
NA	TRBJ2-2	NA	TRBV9	CASSVFGQGQNTGELFF	TGTGCCAGCAGCGTCTTTGGGCAGGGACAGAACACCGGGGAGCTGTTTTTT
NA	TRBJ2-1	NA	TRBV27	CASSLSSRGVHNEQFF	TGTGCCAGCAGTTTATCCTCCAGGGGCGTGCACAATGAGCAGTTCTTC
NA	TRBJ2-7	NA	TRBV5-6	CASGEPYEQYF	TGTGCCAGCGGGGAGCCCTACGAGCAGTACTTC
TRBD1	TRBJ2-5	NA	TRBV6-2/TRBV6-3	CASSPYRGSNQETQYF	TGTGCCAGCAGCCCGTACAGGGGGTCTAACCAAGAGACCCAGTACTTC
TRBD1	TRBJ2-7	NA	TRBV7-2	CASSSKTGIGYEQYF	TGTGCCAGCAGCTCCAAGACAGGGATAGGCTACGAGCAGTACTTC
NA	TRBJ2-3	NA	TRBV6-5	CASSYRLADTQYF	TGTGCCAGCAGTTACCGCCTAGCGGATACGCAGTATTTT
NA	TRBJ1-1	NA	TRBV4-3	CASSLRDTGPATEAFF	TGCGCCAGCAGCCTAAGGGACACTGGGCCCGCCACTGAAGCTTTCTTT
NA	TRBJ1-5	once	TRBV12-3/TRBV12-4	CASRSGGNQPQHF	TGTGCCAGCAGATCTGGGGGTAATCAGCCCCAGCATTTT
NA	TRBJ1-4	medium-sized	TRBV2	CASTQGSTNEKLFF	TGTGCCAGCACACAGGGATCAACTAATGAAAAACTGTTTTTT
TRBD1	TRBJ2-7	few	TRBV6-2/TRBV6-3	CASSAKARTGFYEQYF	TGTGCCAGCAGTGCGAAAGCTCGGACAGGTTTCTACGAGCAGTACTTC
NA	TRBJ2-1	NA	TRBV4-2	CASSQAGFGIGDEQFF	TGTGCCAGCAGCCAAGCGGGTTTCGGGATAGGCGATGAGCAGTTCTTC
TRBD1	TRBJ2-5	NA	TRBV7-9	CASSLGTGGIQETQYF	TGTGCCAGCAGCTTAGGGACAGGGGGCATTCAAGAGACCCAGTACTTC
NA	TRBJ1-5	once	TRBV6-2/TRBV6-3	CASSYGSGPNQPQHF	TGTGCCAGCAGTTACGGGAGTGGCCCCAATCAGCCCCAGCATTTT
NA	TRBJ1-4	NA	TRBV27	CASSWGVRGEKLFF	TGTGCCAGCAGTTGGGGGGTTAGGGGTGAAAAACTGTTTTTT
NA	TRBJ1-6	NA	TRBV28	CASSLSRFAYNSPLHF	TGTGCCAGCAGTTTATCCAGATTTGCATATAATTCACCCCTCCACTTT
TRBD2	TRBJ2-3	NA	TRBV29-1	CSVESSGRNWADTQYF	TGCAGCGTTGAGAGTAGCGGGAGGAATTGGGCAGATACGCAGTATTTT
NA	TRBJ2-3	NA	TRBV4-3	CASSQDSGLSGADTQYF	TGCGCCAGCAGCCAAGATAGTGGGCTGAGCGGCGCAGATACGCAGTATTTT
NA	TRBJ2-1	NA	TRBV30	CAWSRLESSYNEQFF	TGTGCCTGGTCGAGACTTGAGAGCTCCTACAATGAGCAGTTCTTC
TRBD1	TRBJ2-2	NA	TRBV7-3	CASSRDRGGELFF	TGTGCCAGCAGCCGTGACAGGGGCGGGGAGCTGTTTTTT
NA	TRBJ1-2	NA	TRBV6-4	CASREGSNYGYTF	TGTGCCAGCAGAGAGGGTAGCAACTATGGCTACACCTTC
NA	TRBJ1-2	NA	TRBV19	CASSTPGGETYGYTF	TGTGCCAGTAGTACCCCGGGGGGGGAAACCTATGGCTACACCTTC
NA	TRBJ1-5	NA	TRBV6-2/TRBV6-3	CASSLSVRNQPQHF	TGTGCCAGCAGCCTTAGTGTGCGGAATCAGCCCCAGCATTTT
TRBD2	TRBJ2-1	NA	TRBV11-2	CASSQTRLAGINEQFF	TGTGCCAGCAGCCAGACGCGGCTAGCGGGAATTAATGAGCAGTTCTTC
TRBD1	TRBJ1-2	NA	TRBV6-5	CASSSWTGGGYTF	TGTGCCAGCAGTTCCTGGACAGGGGGCGGCTACACCTTC
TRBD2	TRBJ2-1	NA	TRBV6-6	CATSRLAGAGEQFF	TGTGCCACCAGTAGACTAGCGGGAGCGGGTGAGCAGTTCTTC
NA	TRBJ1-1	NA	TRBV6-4	CASRAQQEMNTEAFF	TGTGCCAGCAGAGCACAACAGGAGATGAACACTGAAGCTTTCTTT
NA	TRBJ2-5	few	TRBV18	CASSRSQQETQYF	TGTGCCAGCTCCCGGAGTCAGCAAGAGACCCAGTACTTC
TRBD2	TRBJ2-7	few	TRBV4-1	CASSQDYKTSPSGEQYF	TGCGCCAGCAGCCAAGATTATAAGACTAGCCCCAGCGGGGAGCAGTACTTC
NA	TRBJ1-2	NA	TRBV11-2	CASSFWQSDGYTF	TGTGCCAGCAGCTTTTGGCAGTCGGATGGCTACACCTTC
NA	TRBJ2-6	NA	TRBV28	CASSRQGSGANVLTF	TGTGCCAGCAGTCGACAAGGATCTGGGGCCAACGTCCTGACTTTC
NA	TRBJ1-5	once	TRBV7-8	CASSSPGNNQPQHF	TGTGCCAGCAGTTCACCGGGCAATAATCAGCCCCAGCATTTT
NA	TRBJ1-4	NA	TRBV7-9	CASTLTQGVEKLFF	TGTGCCAGCACCCTAACACAAGGAGTTGAAAAACTGTTTTTT
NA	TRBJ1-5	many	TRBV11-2	CASSLGAGQNQPQHF	TGTGCCAGCAGCTTAGGGGCGGGTCAGAATCAGCCCCAGCATTTT
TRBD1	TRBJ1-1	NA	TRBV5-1	CASRGTVANTEAFF	TGCGCCAGCAGGGGGACAGTGGCGAACACTGAAGCTTTCTTT